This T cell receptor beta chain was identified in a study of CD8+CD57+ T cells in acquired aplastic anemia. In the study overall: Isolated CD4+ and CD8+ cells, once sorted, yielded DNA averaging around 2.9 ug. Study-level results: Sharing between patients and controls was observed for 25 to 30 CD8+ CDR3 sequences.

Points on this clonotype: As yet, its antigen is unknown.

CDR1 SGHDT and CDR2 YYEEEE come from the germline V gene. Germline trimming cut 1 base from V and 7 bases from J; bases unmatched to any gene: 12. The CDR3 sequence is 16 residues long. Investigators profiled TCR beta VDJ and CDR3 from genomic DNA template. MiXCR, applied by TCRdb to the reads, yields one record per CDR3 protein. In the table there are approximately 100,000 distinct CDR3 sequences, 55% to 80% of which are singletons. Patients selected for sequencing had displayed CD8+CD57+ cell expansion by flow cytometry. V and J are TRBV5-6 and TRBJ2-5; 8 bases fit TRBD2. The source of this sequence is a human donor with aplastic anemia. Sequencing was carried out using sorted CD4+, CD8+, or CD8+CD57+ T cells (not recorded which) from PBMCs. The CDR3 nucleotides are TGTGCCAGCAGCTTGCTCGGGACTAGGTACCGAGGGACCCAGTACTTC. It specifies CASSLLGTRYRGTQYF.